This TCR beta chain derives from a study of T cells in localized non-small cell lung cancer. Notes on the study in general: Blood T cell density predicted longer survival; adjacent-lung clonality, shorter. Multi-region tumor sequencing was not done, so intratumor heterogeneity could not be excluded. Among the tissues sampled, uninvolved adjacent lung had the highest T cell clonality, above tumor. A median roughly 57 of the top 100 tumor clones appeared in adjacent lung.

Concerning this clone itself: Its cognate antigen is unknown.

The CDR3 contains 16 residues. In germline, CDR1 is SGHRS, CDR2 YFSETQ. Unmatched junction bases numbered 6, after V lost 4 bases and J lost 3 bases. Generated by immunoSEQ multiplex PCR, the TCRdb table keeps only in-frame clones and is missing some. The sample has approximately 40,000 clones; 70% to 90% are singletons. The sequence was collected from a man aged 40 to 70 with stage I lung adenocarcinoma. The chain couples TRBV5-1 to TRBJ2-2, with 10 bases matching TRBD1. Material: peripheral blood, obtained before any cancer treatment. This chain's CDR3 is CASSLRTGGDTGELFF. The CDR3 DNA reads TGCGCCAGCAGCCTGAGGACAGGGGGGGACACCGGGGAGCTGTTTTTT.